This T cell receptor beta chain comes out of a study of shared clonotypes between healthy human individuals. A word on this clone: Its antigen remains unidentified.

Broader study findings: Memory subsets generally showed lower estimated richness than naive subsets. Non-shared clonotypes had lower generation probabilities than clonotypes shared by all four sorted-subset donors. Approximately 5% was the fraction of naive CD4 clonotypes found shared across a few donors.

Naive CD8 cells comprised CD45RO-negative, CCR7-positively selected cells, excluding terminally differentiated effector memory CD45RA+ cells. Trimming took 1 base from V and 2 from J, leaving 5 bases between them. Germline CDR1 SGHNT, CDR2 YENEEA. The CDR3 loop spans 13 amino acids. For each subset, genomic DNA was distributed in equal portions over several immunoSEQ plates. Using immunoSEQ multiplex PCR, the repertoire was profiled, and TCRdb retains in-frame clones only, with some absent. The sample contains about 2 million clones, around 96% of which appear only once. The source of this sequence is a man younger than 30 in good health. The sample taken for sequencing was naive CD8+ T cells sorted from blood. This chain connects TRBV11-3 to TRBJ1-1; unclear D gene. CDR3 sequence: CASSLVHNTEAFF. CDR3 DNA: TGTGCCAGCAGCTTAGTCCATAACACTGAAGCTTTCTTT.